The 7 T cell receptor beta chains below all came from one sample that was sequenced in a study of PD-L1 blockade in urothelial cancer. Here immunoSEQ multiplex PCR was the method, and the copy in TCRdb shows in-frame clones only, minus some. The data show 41,000 or so clones, with 65% to 85% seen just once and roughly 18% held by the top ten. Sequencing was performed on PBMCs, taken around atezolizumab (anti-PD-L1) treatment. Every receptor here comes from a man between 60 and 75 years old with urothelial cancer.

A single count supports this clone. DNA of the CDR3: TGTGCCAGTAGTATGCTGGGACAGGACTCCTACGAGCAGTACTTC. Its translation is CASSMLGQDSYEQYF. V usage is TRBV19 and J usage is TRBJ2-7, with 8 bases fitting TRBD1. Germline V lookup: CDR1 LNHDA, CDR2 SQIVND (reference sequence). The ends lost 3 bases at V and 0 bases at J; junction bases unmatched: 4. The CDR3 consists of 15 residues.

The V call is TRBV5-8, the J call TRBJ1-5, with D unclear. Germline V CDR1 and CDR2: SGHTS, YDEGEE. The CDR3 is 15 amino acids. The V and J ends lost 0 bases and 2 bases respectively, with 9 bases between them. As DNA, the CDR3 is TGTGCCAGCAGCTTGGTGGACTGGGGCAATCAGCCCCAGCATTTT. Its protein product is CASSLVDWGNQPQHF. The full variable domain, its missing parts supplied by reference TRBV5-8 and TRBJ1-5, is EAGVTQSPTHLIKTRGQQATLRCSPISGHTSVYWYQQALGLGLQFLLWYDEGEERNRGNFPPRFSGRQFPNYSSELNVNALELEDSALYLCASSLVDWGNQPQHFGDGTRLSIL.

This clone was counted only a few times. The chain uses TRBV9 and TRBJ2-3, with TRBD2 matching over 10 bases. Germline V gene lookup returns CDR1 SGDLS and CDR2 YYNGEE. The CDR3 contains 15 residues. V gave up 4 bases and J gave up 3 bases; unmatched junction bases: 5. In nucleotides, the CDR3 is TGTGCCAGCAGCTACAGCGGGGGGGCAACAGATACGCAGTATTTT. It translates to CASSYSGGATDTQYF. The variable domain in full, with the rest retrieved from reference TRBV9 and TRBJ2-3, is DSGVTQTPKHLITATGQRVTLRCSPRSGDLSVYWYQQSLDQGLQFLIQYYNGEERAKGNILERFSAQQFPDLHSELNLSSLELGDSALYFCASSYSGGATDTQYFGPGTRLTVL.

This rearrangement joins TRBV9 to TRBJ2-2, with TRBD1 matching 10 bases. From germline, CDR1 is SGDLS and CDR2 YYNGEE. J gave up 3 bases and V 3 bases, and 5 bases lay outside the gene matches. The CDR3 loop spans 16 amino acids. CDR3 DNA sequence: TGTGCCAGCAGCGCCGGGACAGGGGTACACACCGGGGAGCTGTTTTTT. Residues: CASSAGTGVHTGELFF.

The CDR3 loop reads CASSLDRVGEKLFF. The CDR3 DNA is TGTGCCAGCTCACTCGACAGGGTGGGTGAAAAACTGTTTTTT. The rearrangement uses TRBV18 and TRBJ1-4; 7 bases line up with TRBD1. Germline CDR1 is KGHSH and CDR2 is LQKENI. V trimming: 4 bases; J trimming: 7 bases; junction bases outside the gene matches: 6. The CDR3 totals 14 residues.

As DNA, the CDR3 is TGTGCCAGCAGTTTATACCCATCGACTAGCGTCTCCTACGAGCAGTACTTC. This codes for CASSLYPSTSVSYEQYF. The chain carries TRBV28 and TRBJ2-7, with 8 bases fitting TRBD2. The CDR3 length is 17 residues. The V and J ends lost 1 base and 0 bases, in that order; junction bases with no gene match: 8. Per germline, CDR1 MDHEN and CDR2 SYDVKM.

The chain is built from TRBV5-1 and TRBJ1-5; maybe TRBD1 (5 bases). Germline values: CDR1 SGHRS, CDR2 YFSETQ. The CDR3 consists of 14 residues. V lost 1 base, J lost 4 bases, and 9 bases lay in between. The CDR3 region is CASSLLGGNQPQHF. The CDR3 nucleotides read TGCGCCAGCAGCTTGTTGGGGGGGAATCAGCCCCAGCATTTT.